The rows below give T cell receptor beta chains drawn from one sample of a study of shared clonotypes between healthy human individuals. TCRdb's table, derived via immunoSEQ multiplex PCR, lists solely in-frame clones and lacks some. The sample shows about 500,000 clones, approximately 77% of them seen only once. The specimen sequenced was PBMCs. The receptors originated from a woman aged 40 to 50 in good health. Some clones in this sample may be carry-over from other donors' samples. Both conserved end residues are trimmed from each CDR3.

>TRBJ2-7|TRBV6-1
ASSAESGGYEQY
>TRBJ2-3|TRBV6-5
ASSKQGTSTDTQY
>TRBJ1-5|TRBV28
ASRRGGLYQPQH
>TRBJ2-3|TRBV11-2
ASSSSSGITDTQY
>TRBJ2-7|TRBV2
ASSEARRGELEQY
>TRBJ2-7|TRBV7-6
ASSFLQGSEQY
>TRBJ1-4|TRBV6-5
ASRYGGTGEKLF
>TRBJ1-5|TRBV11-2
ASSLEGTDNQPQH
>TRBJ1-2|TRBV28
ASSPTGRDTLGGYT
>TRBJ1-5|TRBV2
ASSFDPGNQPQH
>TRBJ1-2|TRBV12-5
AGQGTRDYGYT
>TRBJ2-7|TRBV30
AWSVPSGDGGSKQY
>TRBJ2-5|TRBV19
ASSMGGGREETQY
>TRBJ2-7|TRBV18
ASSHPTGGYEQY
>TRBJ2-2|TRBV5-4
ASSTSGRGTGELF
>TRBJ1-1|TRBV2
ATVRDRTEAF
>TRBJ2-7|TRBV5-8
ASSLTWRQGGWYEQY
>TRBJ1-2|TRBV20-1
SATDRGGYT
>TRBJ1-2|TRBV7-2
ASSQNRGEGYT
>TRBJ2-7|TRBV5-6
ASVEIPGTSGRAGEQY
>TRBJ2-7|TRBV14
ASSLVGRAYEQY
>TRBJ1-5|TRBV7-8
ASSLFGPGGDQPQH